The 14 T cell receptor beta chains below all came from one sample that was sequenced in a study of CXCR3-negative and CXCR3-positive naive CD8 T cells (dated by TCRdb to between 2018 and 2021). No antigen has been identified for these receptors. Broader findings and caveats from the paper: Compared with CXCR3-negative naive cells, CXCR3-positive naive cells had TRB CDR3s with higher hydrophobicity (lower Kidera factor 4), lower energy, and higher strength and volume indices.

TCRdb shows the sequencer as NextSeq 550. The Human TCR Profiling Kit (MiLaboratory) was used to make UMI-labeled 5' RACE TRB cDNA libraries. TCRdb reprocessed the reads into one record per CDR3 protein sequence, lacking DNA. This sample's table lists about 50,000 distinct CDR3 sequences. About 0.61% of the sample is in the top ten clones. Sequencing used naive CXCR3+ CD8+ T cells from blood. Reading the label with the study, this specimen's cell subset or site is: CD45RO-CCR7+CD27+CD95- naive CD8+ T cells expressing CXCR3 (TNR3+). The receptors derive from a human donor in good health. Some clones in this sample may be carry-over from other donors' samples.

The rearrangement joins TRBV21-1 to TRBJ1-1. TRBV21-1 is shown as a pseudogene. This CDR3 is built from 13 residues. CDR3: CASRLWANTEAFF.

The V gene is TRBV21-1, the J gene TRBJ2-7; TCRdb designates TRBD1, a call that cannot be tested without DNA. TRBV21-1 is a pseudogene locus. CDR3 size: 15 residues. CDR3: CASSSHRDGHHEQYF.

The J gene is TRBJ1-6, the V gene TRBV28; TCRdb's D call of TRBD1 is untestable without DNA. CDR3 length: 18 residues. CDR1 and CDR2 (germline): MDHEN, SYDVKM. CDR3: CASNPGGQASSYNSPLHF.

This chain links TRBV2 with TRBJ2-1; lacking DNA, the TRBD2 call made by TCRdb goes unchecked. The CDR3 covers 13 residues. Germline CDR1 and CDR2: SNHLY and FYNNEI. CDR3 sequence: CASRGSSGSALFF.

This chain links TRBV21-1 with TRBJ2-2; absent DNA, TCRdb's TRBD2 call cannot be checked. TRBV21-1 is recorded as a pseudogene. This CDR3 region has 18 residues. CDR3 residues: CASSRPYPSGMNTGELFF.

The chain has TRBV14 and TRBJ1-3. The germline gives CDR1 SGHDN, CDR2 FVKESK. The CDR3 is 14 amino acids. CDR3 sequence: CASSQVLAGDTIYF.

This chain connects TRBV7-9 to TRBJ1-6; TCRdb indicates TRBD1, and absent DNA this call remains unverified. Germline-derived CDR1 and CDR2 are SEHNR and FQNEAQ (reference sequence). The CDR3 loop spans 15 amino acids. Here the CDR3 reads CASSSPSSYNSPLQF.

The CDR3 is CASSLAFYNEQFF. The rearrangement joins TRBV4-3 to TRBJ2-1; TCRdb reports TRBD2, a call that lacks DNA to check it against. The CDR3 has 13 amino acids. CDR1 LGHNA and CDR2 YSLEER come from the germline V gene.

The chain employs TRBV6-2 or TRBV6-3 and TRBJ2-2; TCRdb outputs TRBD1, but without DNA this stays unchecked. CDR3 size: 17 residues. CDR1 is MNHEY, CDR2 SVGEGT, per germline. CDR3 sequence: CASSSVKTGFSDGELFF.

This rearrangement joins TRBV19 to TRBJ2-1; TCRdb's D call, TRBD1, is unchecked because there is no DNA. Germline V lookup: CDR1 LNHDA, CDR2 SQIVND (reference sequence). This CDR3 spans 16 amino acids. This CDR3 is CASSIWTGEGHNEQFF.

J is TRBJ2-3 and V is TRBV5-1; TCRdb reports TRBD2, a call that lacks DNA to check it against. CDR1 and CDR2 from the germline V gene are SGHRS and YFSETQ. This CDR3 is built from 16 residues. The chain's CDR3 is CASSLGSGGSTDTQYF.

The rearrangement links TRBV2 to TRBJ2-1; TCRdb returns TRBD1, unconfirmable since there is no DNA. The germline V gene has CDR1 SNHLY and CDR2 FYNNEI. The CDR3 runs 18 residues. The CDR3 sequence is CASSESIGWTGPNNEQFF.

The chain joins TRBV12-3 or TRBV12-4 to TRBJ1-2; TCRdb gives TRBD1 as the D gene, but with no DNA this cannot be confirmed. This CDR3 comprises 13 residues. The CDR3 protein is CASSLSSGFGYTF.

This rearrangement joins TRBV14 to TRBJ2-1; TCRdb's D call of TRBD1 is untestable without DNA. The CDR3 sequence is 15 residues long. Germline CDR1 is SGHDN and CDR2 is FVKESK. CDR3 protein: CASSPLGQGYNEQFF.